This T cell receptor (beta chain) derives from a study of yellow fever vaccine responses in identical twins. Regarding the study as a whole: The authors reported partly convergent, partly personalized vaccine responses in identical twins.

TCRdb fed the RT-PCR reads into MiXCR, producing one record per CDR3 protein. This sample yields 20,000 or so distinct CDR3 sequences, of which around 72% are seen a single time; 2.5% belongs to the top ten. Germline V lookup: CDR1 SGHRS, CDR2 YFSETQ. Trimming cost V 1 base and J 5 bases, with 12 bases left between them. This CDR3 spans 14 amino acids. As regards this clonotype: Its antigen is not identified.

This sequence was found in a woman younger than 30 who received the yellow fever vaccine. The chain links TRBV5-1 to TRBJ2-5; D gene unclear. The source material was T cells from blood (PBMCs), unsorted or a sorted subset (not recorded which), sampled before or after yellow fever vaccination (not recorded which). The CDR3 DNA is TGCGCCAGCAGCTTGAAGATCGCTTCGGAGACCCAGTACTTC. Translating gives CASSLKIASETQYF.